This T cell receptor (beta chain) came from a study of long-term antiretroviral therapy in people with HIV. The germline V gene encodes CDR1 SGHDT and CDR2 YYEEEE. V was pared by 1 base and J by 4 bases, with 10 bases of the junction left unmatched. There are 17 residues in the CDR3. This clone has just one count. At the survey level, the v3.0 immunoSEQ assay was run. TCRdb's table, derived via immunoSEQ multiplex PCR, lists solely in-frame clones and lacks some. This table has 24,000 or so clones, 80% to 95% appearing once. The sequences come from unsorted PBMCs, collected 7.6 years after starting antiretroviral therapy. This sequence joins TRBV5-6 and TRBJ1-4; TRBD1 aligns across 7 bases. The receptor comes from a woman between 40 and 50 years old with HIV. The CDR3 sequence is CASSLTARTGDNEKLFF. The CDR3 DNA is TGTGCCAGCAGCTTGACTGCAAGGACAGGAGATAATGAAAAACTGTTTTTT.